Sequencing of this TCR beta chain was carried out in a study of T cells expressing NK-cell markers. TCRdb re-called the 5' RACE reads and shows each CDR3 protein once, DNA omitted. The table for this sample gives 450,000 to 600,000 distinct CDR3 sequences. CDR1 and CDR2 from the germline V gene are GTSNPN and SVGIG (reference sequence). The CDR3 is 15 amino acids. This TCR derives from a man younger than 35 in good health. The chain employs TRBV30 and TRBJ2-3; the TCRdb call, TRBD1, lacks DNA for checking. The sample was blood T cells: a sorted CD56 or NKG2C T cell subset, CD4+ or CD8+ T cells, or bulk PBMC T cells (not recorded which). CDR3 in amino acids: CAWTKPGQLTDTQYF.